This T cell receptor beta chain was identified during a study of blood T cell repertoires in COVID-19. Background on the study: The United States, Italy and Spain provided the acute and convalescent COVID-19 samples.

Data came from immunoSEQ multiplex PCR; TCRdb stores just in-frame clones and leaves some out. The sample comprises roughly 400,000 clones, approximately 89% of which are singletons, and approximately 1.5% rests with the top ten. The length of the CDR3 is 15 residues. The germline CDR1 and CDR2 sequences are KGHSH and LQKENI. Trimming removed 2 bases from V and 6 bases from J, with 14 bases in between. Participants spanned ages about 18 to 90 years and resided in about two dozen US areas. The receptor was isolated from a young woman who had recovered from COVID-19. The specimen sequenced was PBMCs or T cells enriched from blood (not recorded which). The chain joins TRBV18 to TRBJ1-5; D is possibly TRBD1 (5 bases). The CDR3 DNA sequence: TGTGCCAGCTCACCAGTTGCGGGGGTGGCTCAGCCCCAGCATTTT. It specifies CASSPVAGVAQPQHF. Supplemented by reference TRBV18 and TRBJ1-5, the full variable domain reads NAGVMQNPRHLVRRRGQEARLRCSPMKGHSHVYWYRQLPEEGLKFMVYLQKENIIDESGMPKERFSAEFPKEGPSILRIQQVVRGDSAAYFCASSPVAGVAQPQHFGDGTRLSIL.